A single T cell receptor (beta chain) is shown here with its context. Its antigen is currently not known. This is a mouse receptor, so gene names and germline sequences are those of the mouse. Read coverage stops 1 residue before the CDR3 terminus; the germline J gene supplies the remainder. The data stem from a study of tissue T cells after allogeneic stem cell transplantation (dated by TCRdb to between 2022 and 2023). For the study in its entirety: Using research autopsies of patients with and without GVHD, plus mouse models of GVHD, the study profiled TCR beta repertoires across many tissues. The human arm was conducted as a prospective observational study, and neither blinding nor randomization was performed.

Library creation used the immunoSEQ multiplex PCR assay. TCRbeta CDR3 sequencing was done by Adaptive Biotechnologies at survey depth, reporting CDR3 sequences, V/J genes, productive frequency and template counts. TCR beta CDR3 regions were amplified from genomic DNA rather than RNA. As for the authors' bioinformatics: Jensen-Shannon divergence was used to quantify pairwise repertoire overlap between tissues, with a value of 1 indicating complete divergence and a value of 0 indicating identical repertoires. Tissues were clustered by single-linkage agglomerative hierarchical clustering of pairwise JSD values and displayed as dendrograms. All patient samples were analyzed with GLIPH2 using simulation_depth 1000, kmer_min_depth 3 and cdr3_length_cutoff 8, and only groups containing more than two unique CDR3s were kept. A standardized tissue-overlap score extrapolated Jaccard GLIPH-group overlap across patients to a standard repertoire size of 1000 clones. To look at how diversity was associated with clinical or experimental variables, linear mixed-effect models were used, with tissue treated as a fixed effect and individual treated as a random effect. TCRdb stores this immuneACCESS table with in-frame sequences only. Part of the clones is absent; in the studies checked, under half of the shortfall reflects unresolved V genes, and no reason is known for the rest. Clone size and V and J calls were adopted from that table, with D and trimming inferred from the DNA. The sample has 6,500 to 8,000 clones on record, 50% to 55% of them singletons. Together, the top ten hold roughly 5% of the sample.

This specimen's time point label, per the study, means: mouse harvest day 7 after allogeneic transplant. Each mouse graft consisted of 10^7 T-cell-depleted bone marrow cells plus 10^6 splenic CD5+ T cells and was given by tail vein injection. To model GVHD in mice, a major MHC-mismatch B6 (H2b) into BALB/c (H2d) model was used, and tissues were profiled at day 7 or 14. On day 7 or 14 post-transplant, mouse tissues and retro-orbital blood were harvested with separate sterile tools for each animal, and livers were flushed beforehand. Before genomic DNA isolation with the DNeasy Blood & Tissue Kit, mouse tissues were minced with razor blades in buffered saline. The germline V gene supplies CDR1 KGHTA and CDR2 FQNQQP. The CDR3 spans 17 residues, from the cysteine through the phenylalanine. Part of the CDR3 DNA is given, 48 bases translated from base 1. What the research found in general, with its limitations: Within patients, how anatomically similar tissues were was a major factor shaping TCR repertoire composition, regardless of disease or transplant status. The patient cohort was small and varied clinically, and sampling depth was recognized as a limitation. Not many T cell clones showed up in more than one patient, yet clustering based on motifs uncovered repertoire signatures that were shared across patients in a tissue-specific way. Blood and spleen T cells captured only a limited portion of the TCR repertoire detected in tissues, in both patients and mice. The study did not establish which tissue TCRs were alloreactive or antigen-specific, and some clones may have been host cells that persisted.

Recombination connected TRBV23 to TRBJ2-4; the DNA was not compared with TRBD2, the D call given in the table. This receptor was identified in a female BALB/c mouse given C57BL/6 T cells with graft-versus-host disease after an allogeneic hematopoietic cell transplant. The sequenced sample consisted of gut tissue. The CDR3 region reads CSSSQWTGGRSQNTLYF. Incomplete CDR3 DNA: TGCTCCAGCAGTCAATGGACTGGGGGGCGGAGTCAAAACACCTTGTAC.